One and the same sample provided the 11 T cell receptor beta chains below, sequenced in a study of shared clonotypes between healthy human individuals. Only in-frame clones appear in the TCRdb table, and some are missing; sequencing was by immunoSEQ multiplex PCR. The profile shows a few million clones, just over 90% of them singletons. The sample taken for sequencing was naive CD4+ T cells sorted from blood. Subset given: CD45RA+ positively selected. The receptors come from a man between 18 and 35 years old in good health.

This clone was seen only once. This chain uses TRBV6-1 with TRBJ2-4; D is undetermined. The length of the CDR3 is 14 residues. In germline, CDR1 is MNHNS, CDR2 SASEGT. V dropped 2 bases and J dropped 5 bases, with 10 bases sitting between them. The CDR3 DNA sequence: TGTGCCAGCAGTGAATCAGGCCCCCAAAACATTCAGTACTTC. Protein product: CASSESGPQNIQYF.

The rearrangement links TRBV15 to TRBJ2-2; D unresolved. Trimming stripped 0 bases from V and 9 bases from J, with 8 bases between. This CDR3 spans 13 amino acids. The germline V gene has CDR1 LNHNV and CDR2 YYDKDF (reference sequence). CDR3 bases: TGTGCCACCAGCAGAGAGGTTGCTTGGGAGCTGTTTTTT. Translation gives CATSREVAWELFF.

This clone has just one count. This sequence joins TRBV18 and TRBJ1-1; TRBD1 might be the D (5 bases). CDR3 length: 14 amino acids. Trimming took off 6 bases at V and 8 bases at J, with 19 bases between the two ends. The germline V gene has CDR1 KGHSH and CDR2 LQKENI. The CDR3 is CASSPPNQGVEAFF. The CDR3 DNA reads TGTGCCAGCTCGCCTCCGAACCAGGGCGTCGAAGCTTTCTTT.

The chain is built from TRBV7-6 and TRBJ2-1, with 9 bases identical to TRBD2. Germline CDR1 and CDR2: SGHVS and FNYEAQ. V gave up 1 base and J gave up 2 bases; unmatched junction bases: 0. This CDR3 comprises 15 residues. CDR3 sequence (DNA): TGTGCCAGCAGCTTAGGCGGGAGGGCCTACAATGAGCAGTTCTTC. It encodes CASSLGGRAYNEQFF.

The V gene is TRBV19, the J gene TRBJ2-2, with 11 nucleotides matching TRBD2. Germline V lookup: CDR1 LNHDA, CDR2 SQIVND (reference sequence). CDR3 size: 15 residues. Losses at the gene ends were 8 bases for V and 4 bases for J; bases not matched to a gene: 6. This CDR3 reads CASSLAGGFTGELFF. CDR3 coding DNA: TGTGCCAGTTCTCTAGCGGGAGGCTTCACCGGGGAGCTGTTTTTT.

This rearrangement joins TRBV7-2 to TRBJ2-3; D gene uncertain. Germline assignment: CDR1 SGHTA and CDR2 FQGNSA. V shed 4 bases and J shed 4 bases, with 15 bases lying between them. This CDR3 is built from 15 residues. The CDR3 here is CASSSQSDGPDTQYF. The CDR3 DNA follows: TGTGCCAGCAGCTCCCAGTCCGATGGACCAGATACGCAGTATTTT. Based on the CDR3 plus reference TRBV7-2 and TRBJ2-3, the full variable domain is GAGVSQSPSNKVTEKGKDVELRCDPISGHTALYWYRQSLGQGLEFLIYFQGNSAPDKSGLPSDRFSAERTGGSVSTLTIQRTQQEDSAVYLCASSSQSDGPDTQYFGPGTRLTVL.

CDR3 in DNA: TGTGCCTGGAGTTCGAAGTACACTGAAGCTTTCTTT. Amino acids: CAWSSKYTEAFF. The genes are TRBV30 and TRBJ1-1; D unclear. The ends were cut back, 2 bases at V and 3 bases at J, with 7 bases in the middle. The CDR3 is 12 amino acids. Germline V gene data show CDR1 as GTSNPN and CDR2 as SVGIG (reference sequence).

This sequence joins TRBV2 and TRBJ2-3, with D perhaps matching TRBD1 (5 bases). Per germline, CDR1 SNHLY and CDR2 FYNNEI. The CDR3 totals 15 residues. V shed 2 bases and J shed 1 base, with 10 bases lying between them. This chain's CDR3 is CASSELGAGTDTQYF. The CDR3, as DNA: TGTGCCAGCAGTGAATTAGGGGCGGGCACAGATACGCAGTATTTT.

The V call is TRBV14, the J call TRBJ1-3, with D uncertain. The ends were cut back, 4 bases at V and 0 bases at J, with 10 bases in the middle. This CDR3 contains 15 residues. Germline assignment: CDR1 SGHDN and CDR2 FVKESK. CDR3 loop: CASSPSPSSGNTIYF. The CDR3 nucleotides are TGTGCCAGCAGCCCAAGTCCCAGCTCTGGAAACACCATATATTTT.

J is TRBJ2-2 and V is TRBV5-1; D not resolved. Trimming left V 0 bases short and J 0 bases short, with 6 bases between. The CDR3 is 15 residues long. Germline V gene data show CDR1 as SGHRS and CDR2 as YFSETQ. The CDR3 coding sequence is TGCGCCAGCAGCTTGGTCCTATCGAACACCGGGGAGCTGTTTTTT. Protein sequence: CASSLVLSNTGELFF.

V usage is TRBV4-3 and J usage is TRBJ1-3, with D maybe TRBD1 (6 bases). Trimming removed 2 bases from V and 0 bases from J, with 17 bases in between. CDR1 LGHNA and CDR2 YSLEER come from the germline V gene. The CDR3 loop spans 18 amino acids. Here the CDR3 DNA reads TGCGCCAGCAGCCAAAACCGGGACACGGGATCCTCTGGAAACACCATATATTTT. Protein product: CASSQNRDTGSSGNTIYF.